This entry concerns a single T cell receptor (beta chain). In the authors' methods: Estimates of nucleated cell counts were drawn from the amplification of reference gene primers. Clones were read by immunoSEQ multiplex PCR, and TCRdb kept only the in-frame ones, dropping some. V, J and clone size are taken as reported in that table, and D and trimming were inferred from the DNA itself. This table holds about 200,000 clones, 75% to 90% found once. V lost 0 bases to trimming and J lost 7 bases, with 15 bases between them. CDR3 length equals 15 residues. Germline assignment: CDR1 MGHRA and CDR2 YSYEKL. This entry comes from a study of blood T cell repertoires in COVID-19. On the study more broadly: COVID-19 samples from acute and convalescent phases originated in the United States, Italy and Spain. T cells, B-cell-depleted T cells, or PBMCs provided the cDNA or gDNA that served as material.

This TCR came from a man in his sixties who had recovered from COVID-19. This chain links TRBV4-1 with TRBJ2-5; a weak D match, TRBD1 (5 bases). The sequencing sample was made of peripheral blood. CDR3: CASSQDREGVRTQYF. The CDR3 DNA reads as TGCGCCAGCAGCCAAGACAGGGAAGGCGTTAGGACCCAGTACTTC.